The sequence of this T cell receptor beta chain was determined in a study of cytomegalovirus exposure and HLA in healthy donors. Worth noting for this clone: What it binds is unknown.

Regarding the study as a whole: The authors later found TCR association rates varying by HLA locus, with DRB1 most and HLA-C fewest. 87-base-pair reads could not separate some V segments, including TRBV6-2 and TRBV6-3. Researchers catalogued some 160 TCR beta chains as cytomegalovirus-associated.

The CDR3 extends over 15 amino acids. Trimming at V came to 1 base and at J to 3 bases, leaving 5 bases not matched to a gene. Germline lookup yields CDR1 ENHRY and CDR2 SYGVKD. The PCR contained 60 Vbeta and 13 Jbeta primers. Some clones are missing from TCRdb's copy, which holds only in-frame ones; the method was immunoSEQ multiplex PCR. The sample lists tens of thousands of clones, about 85% occurring once. This receptor was obtained from a female donor in good health and CMV-seronegative. Material: PBMCs. The gene calls are TRBV10-3 and TRBJ2-7; 8 nucleotides align to TRBD1. CDR3 coding DNA: TGTGCCATCAGTGAGTGGGAGACAGGGGACTACGAGCAGTACTTC. This translates into CAISEWETGDYEQYF.